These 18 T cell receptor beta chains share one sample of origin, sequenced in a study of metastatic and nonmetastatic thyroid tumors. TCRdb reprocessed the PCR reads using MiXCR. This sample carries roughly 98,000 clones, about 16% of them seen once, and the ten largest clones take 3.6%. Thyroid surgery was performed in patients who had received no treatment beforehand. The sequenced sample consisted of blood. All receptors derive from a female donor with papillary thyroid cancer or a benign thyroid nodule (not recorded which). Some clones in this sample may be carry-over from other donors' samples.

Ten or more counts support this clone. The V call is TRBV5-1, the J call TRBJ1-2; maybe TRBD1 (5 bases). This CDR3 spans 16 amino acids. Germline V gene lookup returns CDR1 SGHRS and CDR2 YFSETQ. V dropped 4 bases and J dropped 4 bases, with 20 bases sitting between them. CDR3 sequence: CASSGDLAATIYGYTF. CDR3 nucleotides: TGCGCCAGCAGCGGGGACCTGGCAGCTACCATCTATGGCTACACCTTC.

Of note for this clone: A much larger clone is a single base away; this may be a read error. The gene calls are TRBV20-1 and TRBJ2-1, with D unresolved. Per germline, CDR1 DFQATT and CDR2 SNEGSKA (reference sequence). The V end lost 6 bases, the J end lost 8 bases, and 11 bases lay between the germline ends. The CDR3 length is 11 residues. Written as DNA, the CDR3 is TGCAGTGCCACCCCTGGGTATGAGCAGTTCTTC. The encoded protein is CSATPGYEQFF.

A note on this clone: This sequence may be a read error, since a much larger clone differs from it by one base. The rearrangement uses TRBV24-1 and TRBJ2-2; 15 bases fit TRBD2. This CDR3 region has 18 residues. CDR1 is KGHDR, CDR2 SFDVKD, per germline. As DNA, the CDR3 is TGTTCCACCGGAGGGACTAGCGGGGGGCCAGCGAACACCGGGGAGCTGTTTTTT. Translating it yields CSTGGTSGGPANTGELFF.

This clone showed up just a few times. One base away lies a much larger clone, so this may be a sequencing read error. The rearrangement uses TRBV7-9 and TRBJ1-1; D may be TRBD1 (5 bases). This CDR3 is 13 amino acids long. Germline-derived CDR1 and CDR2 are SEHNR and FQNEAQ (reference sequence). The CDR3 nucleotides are TGTGCCAGCAGCTTAGGACAGAGCACTGAAGCTTCCTTT. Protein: CASSLGQSTEASF.

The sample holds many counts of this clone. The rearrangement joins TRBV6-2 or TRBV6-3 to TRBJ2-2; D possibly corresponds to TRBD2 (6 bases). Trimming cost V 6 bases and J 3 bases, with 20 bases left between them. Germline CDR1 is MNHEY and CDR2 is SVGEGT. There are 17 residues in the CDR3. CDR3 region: CASRSIGLPIDTGELFF. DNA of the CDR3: TGTGCCAGCAGGAGCATCGGACTACCCATTGACACCGGGGAGCTGTTTTTT.

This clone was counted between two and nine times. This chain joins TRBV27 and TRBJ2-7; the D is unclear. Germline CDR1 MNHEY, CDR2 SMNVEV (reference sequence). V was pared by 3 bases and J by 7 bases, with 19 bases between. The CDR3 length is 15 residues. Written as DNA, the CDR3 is TGTGCCAGCAGTTTGCATTCAAACTACTACTATGAGCAGTACTTC. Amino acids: CASSLHSNYYYEQYF.

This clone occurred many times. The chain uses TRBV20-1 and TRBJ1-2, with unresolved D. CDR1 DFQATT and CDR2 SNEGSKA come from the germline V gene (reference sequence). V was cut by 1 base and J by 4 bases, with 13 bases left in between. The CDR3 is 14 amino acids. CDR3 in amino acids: CSARVASLVYGYTF. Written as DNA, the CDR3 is TGCAGTGCTAGAGTGGCCAGTTTGGTCTATGGCTACACCTTC.

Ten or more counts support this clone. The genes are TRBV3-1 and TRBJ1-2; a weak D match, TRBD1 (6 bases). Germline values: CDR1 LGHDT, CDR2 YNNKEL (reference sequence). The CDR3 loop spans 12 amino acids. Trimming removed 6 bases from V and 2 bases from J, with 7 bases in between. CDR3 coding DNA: TGTGCCAGCAGGCAGGGGAACTATGGCTACACCTTC. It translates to CASRQGNYGYTF. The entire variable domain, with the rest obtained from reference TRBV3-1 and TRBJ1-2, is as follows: DTAVSQTPKYLVTQMGNDKSIKCEQNLGHDTMYWYKQDSKKFLKIMFSYNNKELIINETVPNRFSPKSPDKAHLNLHINSLELGDSAVYFCASRQGNYGYTFGSGTRLTVV.

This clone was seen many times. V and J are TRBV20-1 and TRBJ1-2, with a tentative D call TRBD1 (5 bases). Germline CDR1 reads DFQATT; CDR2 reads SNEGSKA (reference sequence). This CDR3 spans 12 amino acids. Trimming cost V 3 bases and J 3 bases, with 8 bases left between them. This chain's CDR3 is CSASFRDYGYTF. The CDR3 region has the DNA TGCAGTGCTAGTTTCAGGGACTATGGCTACACCTTC.

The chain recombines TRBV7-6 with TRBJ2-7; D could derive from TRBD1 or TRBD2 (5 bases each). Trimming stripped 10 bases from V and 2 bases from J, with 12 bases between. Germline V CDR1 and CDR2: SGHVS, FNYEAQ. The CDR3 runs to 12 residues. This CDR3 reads CAISRDPYEQYF. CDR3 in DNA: TGTGCCATCAGTAGGGACCCCTACGAGCAGTACTTC.

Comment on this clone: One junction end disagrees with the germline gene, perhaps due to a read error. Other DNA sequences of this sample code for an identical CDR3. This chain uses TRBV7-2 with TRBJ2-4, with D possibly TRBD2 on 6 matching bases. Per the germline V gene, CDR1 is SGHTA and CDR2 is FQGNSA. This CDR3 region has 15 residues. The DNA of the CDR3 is TGTGCCAGCAGCTTAGGCGGGACTGACAAAAACATCCAGTACTTC. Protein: CASSLGGTDKNIQYF.

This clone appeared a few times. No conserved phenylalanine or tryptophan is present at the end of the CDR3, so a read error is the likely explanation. Written as DNA, the CDR3 is TGTGCCAGCAGTTTAGTTGTGGGCAACACTGAGGCTTTCTCT. The encoded protein is CASSLVVGNTEAFS. V usage is TRBV28 and J usage is TRBJ1-1; D not resolved. This CDR3 has 14 residues. Germline-derived CDR1 and CDR2 are MDHEN and SYDVKM.

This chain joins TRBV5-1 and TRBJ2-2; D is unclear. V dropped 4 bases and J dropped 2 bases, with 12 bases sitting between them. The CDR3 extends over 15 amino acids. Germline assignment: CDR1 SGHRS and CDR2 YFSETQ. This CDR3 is CASSPSTANTGELFF. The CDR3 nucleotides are TGCGCCAGCAGCCCCAGTACAGCTAACACCGGGGAGCTGTTTTTT.

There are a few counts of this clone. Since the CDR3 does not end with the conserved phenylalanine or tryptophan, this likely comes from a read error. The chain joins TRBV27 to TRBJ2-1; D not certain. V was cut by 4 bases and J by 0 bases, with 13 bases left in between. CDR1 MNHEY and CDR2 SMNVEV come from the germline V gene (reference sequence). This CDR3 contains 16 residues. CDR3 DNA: TGTGCCAGCAGTTCCGGCGACACGAGCTCCTACAATGAGCAGTTCCTC. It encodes CASSSGDTSSYNEQFL.

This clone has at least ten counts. The CDR3 DNA is TGTGCCAGCAGCGATCTTCCTGGACAGGGTCGCGACGAGCAGTACTTC. As protein: CASSDLPGQGRDEQYF. This chain links TRBV7-2 with TRBJ2-7; TRBD1 agrees at 8 bases. J was trimmed by 5 bases and V by 5 bases; bases with no gene match: 14. The germline V gene has CDR1 SGHTA and CDR2 FQGNSA. CDR3 size: 16 residues.

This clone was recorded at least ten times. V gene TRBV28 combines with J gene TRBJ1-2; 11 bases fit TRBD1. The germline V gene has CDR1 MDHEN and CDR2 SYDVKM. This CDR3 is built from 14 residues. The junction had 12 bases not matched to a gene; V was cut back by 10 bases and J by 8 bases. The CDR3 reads CAIASTGTGGGYTF. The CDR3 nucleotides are TGTGCCATAGCATCAACCGGGACAGGGGGAGGCTACACCTTC.

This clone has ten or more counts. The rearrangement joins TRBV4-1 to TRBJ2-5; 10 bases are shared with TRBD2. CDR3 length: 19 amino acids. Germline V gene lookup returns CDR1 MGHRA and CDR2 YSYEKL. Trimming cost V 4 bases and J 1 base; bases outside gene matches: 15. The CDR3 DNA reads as TGCGCCAGCAGCCGAAAACTTAGCGGGGGGACCCAGGGCCAAGAGACCCAGTACTTC. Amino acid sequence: CASSRKLSGGTQGQETQYF.

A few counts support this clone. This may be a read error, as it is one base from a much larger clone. CDR3 coding DNA: TGTGCCATCAGTGAATCGATAGGGGCGGTCAATGAGCATTTCTTC. Residues: CAISESIGAVNEHFF. The chain employs TRBV10-3 and TRBJ2-1, with D possibly TRBD1 on 5 matching bases. Germline CDR1 ENHRY, CDR2 SYGVKD. The CDR3 extends over 15 amino acids.